The TCR beta chain described here comes from a study of blood T cell repertoires in COVID-19. Study-wide context: The analysed material was cDNA or gDNA that came from T cells, B-cell-depleted T cells, or PBMCs.

Only in-frame clones appear in the TCRdb table, and some are missing; sequencing was by immunoSEQ multiplex PCR. Of fewer than 85,000 clones listed, less than 95% are singletons. This CDR3 region has 14 residues. Germline CDR1 is SQVTM and CDR2 is ANQGSEA. Germline trimming cut 6 bases from V and 3 bases from J; bases unmatched to any gene: 9. The V and J genes are TRBV29-1 and TRBJ2-3, with 7 bases that match TRBD1. Sample: peripheral blood. The clonotype originates from a woman aged 50 to 60 in a cohort sampled during active COVID-19. The CDR3 protein is CSVETGLLTDTQYF. For the CDR3, the DNA is TGCAGCGTGGAGACAGGGCTTTTGACAGATACGCAGTATTTT.